This T cell receptor beta chain is drawn from a study of shared clonotypes between healthy human individuals. It was CD45RO-negative cells, positively selected for CCR7, that made up naive CD8 cells, with terminally differentiated effector memory CD45RA+ cells excluded. Genomic DNA (from each subset) was split evenly across several immunoSEQ plates. The assay was immunoSEQ multiplex PCR, and TCRdb's table has in-frame clones only and misses some. The sample holds fewer than 1 million clones, 96% seen once. For this clone: The junction does not match germline at one end; this may be a read error.

Sequences were obtained from naive CD8+ T cells sorted from blood. This TCR came from a man between 25 and 39 years old in good health.

For the CDR3, the DNA is TGTGCCAGCTCACCGAGAGAAGGGACAGGGGGCTCCAACGAGCAGTACTTC. Translated, it gives CASSPREGTGGSNEQYF. This chain uses TRBV18 with TRBJ2-7; 12 positions match TRBD1. Germline lookup yields CDR1 KGHSH and CDR2 LQKENI. CDR3 length: 17 amino acids.